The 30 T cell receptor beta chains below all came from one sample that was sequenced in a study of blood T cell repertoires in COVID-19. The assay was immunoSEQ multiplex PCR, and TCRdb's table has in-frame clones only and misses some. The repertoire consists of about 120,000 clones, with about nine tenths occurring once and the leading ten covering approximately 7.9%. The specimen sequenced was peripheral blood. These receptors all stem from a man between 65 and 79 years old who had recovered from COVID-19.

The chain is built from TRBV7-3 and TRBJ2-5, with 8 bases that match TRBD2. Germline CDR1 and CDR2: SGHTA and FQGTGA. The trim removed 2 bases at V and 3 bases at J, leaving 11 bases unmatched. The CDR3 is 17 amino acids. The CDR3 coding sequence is TGTGCCAGCAGCTTACCCCAGAGTGCACTAGCGGAAGAGACCCAGTACTTC. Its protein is CASSLPQSALAEETQYF.

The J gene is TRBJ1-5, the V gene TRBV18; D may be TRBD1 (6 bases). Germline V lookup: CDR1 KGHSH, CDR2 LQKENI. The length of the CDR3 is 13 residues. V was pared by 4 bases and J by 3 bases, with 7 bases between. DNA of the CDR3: TGTGCCAGCTCACAGGGGGACAATCAGCCCCAGCATTTT. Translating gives CASSQGDNQPQHF.

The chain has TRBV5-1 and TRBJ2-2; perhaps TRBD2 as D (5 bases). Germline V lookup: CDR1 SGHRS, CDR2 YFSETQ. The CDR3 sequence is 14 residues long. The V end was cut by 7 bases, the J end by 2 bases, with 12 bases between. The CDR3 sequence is CASRGPLNTGELFF. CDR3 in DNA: TGCGCCAGCCGGGGTCCCCTAAACACCGGGGAGCTGTTTTTT. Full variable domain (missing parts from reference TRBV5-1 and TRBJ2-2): KAGVTQTPRYLIKTRGQQVTLSCSPISGHRSVSWYQQTPGQGLQFLFEYFSETQRNKGNFPGRFSGRQFSNSRSEMNVSTLELGDSALYLCASRGPLNTGELFFGEGSRLTVL.

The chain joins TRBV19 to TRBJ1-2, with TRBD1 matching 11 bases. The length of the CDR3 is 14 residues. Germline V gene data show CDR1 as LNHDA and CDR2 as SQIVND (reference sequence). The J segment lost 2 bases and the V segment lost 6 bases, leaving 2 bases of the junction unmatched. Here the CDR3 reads CASSRDRGNYGYTF. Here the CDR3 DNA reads TGTGCCAGTAGCCGGGACAGGGGGAACTATGGCTACACCTTC.

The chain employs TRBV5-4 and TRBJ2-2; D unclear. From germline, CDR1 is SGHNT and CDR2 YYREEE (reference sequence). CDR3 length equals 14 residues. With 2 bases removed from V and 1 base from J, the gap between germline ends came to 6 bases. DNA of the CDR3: TGTGCCAGCAGCTTCTCCAGGAACACCGGGGAGCTGTTTTTT. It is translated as CASSFSRNTGELFF.

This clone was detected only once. The CDR3 DNA reads TGTGCCAGCAGCCAAGAACGTCGGGGGATTTCCTACAATGAGCAGTTCTTC. It codes for CASSQERRGISYNEQFF. The chain is built from TRBV14 and TRBJ2-1; maybe TRBD2 (6 bases). The CDR3 sequence is 17 residues long. V lost 0 bases and J lost 1, with 13 bases in between. Germline CDR1 and CDR2: SGHDN and FVKESK.

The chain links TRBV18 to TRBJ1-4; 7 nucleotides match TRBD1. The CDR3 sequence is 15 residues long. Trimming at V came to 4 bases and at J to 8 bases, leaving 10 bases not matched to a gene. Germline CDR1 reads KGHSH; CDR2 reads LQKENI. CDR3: CASSLYRGLREKLFF. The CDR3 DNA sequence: TGTGCCAGCTCACTTTACAGGGGCCTCCGGGAAAAACTGTTTTTT.

The CDR3 DNA reads as TGTGCCACCGAGGACACGAACACCGGGGAGCTGTTTTTT. Its translation is CATEDTNTGELFF. This chain uses TRBV24-1 with TRBJ2-2, with D possibly TRBD1 on 5 matching bases. CDR3 length: 13 residues. Trimming shortened V by 9 bases and J by 0 bases, and 7 bases separated the two germline ends. Germline V gene data show CDR1 as KGHDR and CDR2 as SFDVKD.

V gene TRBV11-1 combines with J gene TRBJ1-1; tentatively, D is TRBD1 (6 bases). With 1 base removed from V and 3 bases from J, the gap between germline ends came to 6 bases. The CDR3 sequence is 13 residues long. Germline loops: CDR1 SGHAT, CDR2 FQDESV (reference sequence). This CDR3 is CASSLDRDTEAFF. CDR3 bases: TGTGCCAGCAGCTTAGACAGGGACACTGAAGCTTTCTTT.

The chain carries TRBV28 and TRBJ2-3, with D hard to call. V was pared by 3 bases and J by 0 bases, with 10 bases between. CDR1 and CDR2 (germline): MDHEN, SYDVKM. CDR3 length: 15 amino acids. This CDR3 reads CASSLYPTSTDTQYF. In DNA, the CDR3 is TGTGCCAGCAGTTTGTACCCGACTAGCACAGATACGCAGTATTTT.

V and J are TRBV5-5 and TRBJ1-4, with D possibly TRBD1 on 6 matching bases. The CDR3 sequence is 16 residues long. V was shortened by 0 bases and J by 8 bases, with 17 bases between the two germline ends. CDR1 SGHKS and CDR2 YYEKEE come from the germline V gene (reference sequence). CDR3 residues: CASSLVLPQGGEKLFF. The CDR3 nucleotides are TGTGCCAGCAGCTTGGTTTTACCACAGGGAGGGGAAAAACTGTTTTTT.

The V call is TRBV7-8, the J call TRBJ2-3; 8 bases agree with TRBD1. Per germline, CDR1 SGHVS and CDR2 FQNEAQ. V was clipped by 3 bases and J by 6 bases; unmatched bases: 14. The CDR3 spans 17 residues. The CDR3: CASSFPGTGIVIDTQYF. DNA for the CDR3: TGTGCCAGCAGCTTTCCCGGGACAGGCATCGTGATCGATACGCAGTATTTT.

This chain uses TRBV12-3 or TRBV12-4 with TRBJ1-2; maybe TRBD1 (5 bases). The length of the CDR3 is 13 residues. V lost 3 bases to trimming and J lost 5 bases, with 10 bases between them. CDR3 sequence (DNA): TGTGCCAGCAGTTTGACAGCCTGGTATGGCTACACCTTC. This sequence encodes CASSLTAWYGYTF.

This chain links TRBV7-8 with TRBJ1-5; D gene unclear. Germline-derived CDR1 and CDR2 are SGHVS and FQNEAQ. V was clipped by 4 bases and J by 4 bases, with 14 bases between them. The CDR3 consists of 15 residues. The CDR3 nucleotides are TGTGCCAGCAGCTCTTACCGGACGGGGAATCAGCCCCAGCATTTT. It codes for CASSSYRTGNQPQHF.

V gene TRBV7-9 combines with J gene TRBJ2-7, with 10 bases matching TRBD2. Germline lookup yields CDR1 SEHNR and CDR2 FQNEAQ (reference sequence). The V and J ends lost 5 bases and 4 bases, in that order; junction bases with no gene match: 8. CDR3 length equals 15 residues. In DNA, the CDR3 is TGTGCCAGCAGCCTCCTTCCTAGCGGGGGTTACGAGCAGTACTTC. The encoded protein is CASSLLPSGGYEQYF.

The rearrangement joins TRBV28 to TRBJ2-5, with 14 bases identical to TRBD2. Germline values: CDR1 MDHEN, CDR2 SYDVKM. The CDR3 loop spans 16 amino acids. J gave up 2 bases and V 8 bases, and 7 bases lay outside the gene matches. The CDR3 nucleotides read TGTGCCAGCGGGACTAGCGGGAGAGGGGCTCAAGAGACCCAGTACTTC. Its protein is CASGTSGRGAQETQYF.

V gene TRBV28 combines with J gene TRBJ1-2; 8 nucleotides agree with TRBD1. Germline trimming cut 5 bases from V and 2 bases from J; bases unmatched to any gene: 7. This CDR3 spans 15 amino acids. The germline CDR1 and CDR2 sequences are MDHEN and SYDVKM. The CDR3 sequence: CASSTSGGANYGYTF. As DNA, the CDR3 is TGTGCCAGCAGTACCTCAGGGGGCGCAAACTATGGCTACACCTTC.

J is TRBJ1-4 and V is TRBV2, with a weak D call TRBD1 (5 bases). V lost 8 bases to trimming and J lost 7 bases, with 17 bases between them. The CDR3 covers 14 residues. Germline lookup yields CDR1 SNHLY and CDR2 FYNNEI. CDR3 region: CASEYGGSVEKLFF. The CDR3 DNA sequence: TGTGCCAGCGAATACGGGGGGTCGGTTGAAAAACTGTTTTTT. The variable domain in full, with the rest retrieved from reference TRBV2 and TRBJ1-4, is EPEVTQTPSHQVTQMGQEVILRCVPISNHLYFYWYRQILGQKVEFLVSFYNNEISEKSEIFDDQFSVERPDGSNFTLKIRSTKLEDSAMYFCASEYGGSVEKLFFGSGTQLSVL.

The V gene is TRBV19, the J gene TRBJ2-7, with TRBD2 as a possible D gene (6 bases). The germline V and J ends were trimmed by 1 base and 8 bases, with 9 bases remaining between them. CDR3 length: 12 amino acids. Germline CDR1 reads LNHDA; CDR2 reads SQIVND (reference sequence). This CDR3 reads CASSIAGGQQYF. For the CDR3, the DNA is TGTGCCAGTAGTATAGCTGGAGGGCAGCAGTACTTC.

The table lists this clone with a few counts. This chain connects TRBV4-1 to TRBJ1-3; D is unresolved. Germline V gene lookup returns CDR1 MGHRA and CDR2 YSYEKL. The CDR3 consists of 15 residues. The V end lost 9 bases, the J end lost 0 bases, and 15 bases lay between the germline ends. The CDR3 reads CASEGYETSGNTIYF. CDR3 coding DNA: TGCGCCAGTGAGGGATATGAAACCTCTGGAAACACCATATATTTT.

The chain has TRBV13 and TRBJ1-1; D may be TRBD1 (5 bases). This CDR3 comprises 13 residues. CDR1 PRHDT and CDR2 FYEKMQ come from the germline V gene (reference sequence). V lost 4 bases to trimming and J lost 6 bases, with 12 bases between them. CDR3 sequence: CASSSRDSAEAFF. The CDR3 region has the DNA TGTGCCAGCAGCTCCAGGGACTCAGCTGAAGCTTTCTTT.

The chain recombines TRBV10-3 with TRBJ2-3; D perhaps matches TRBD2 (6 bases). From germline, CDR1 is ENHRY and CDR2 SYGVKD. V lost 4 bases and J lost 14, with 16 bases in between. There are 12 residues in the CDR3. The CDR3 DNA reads TGTGCCATCAGTGGAGGGGACTCGACGGCGTATTTT. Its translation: CAISGGDSTAYF.

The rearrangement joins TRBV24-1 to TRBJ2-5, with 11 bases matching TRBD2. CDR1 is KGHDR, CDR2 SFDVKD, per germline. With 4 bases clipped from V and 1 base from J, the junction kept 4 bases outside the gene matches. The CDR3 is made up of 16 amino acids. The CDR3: CATSDPGLAGQETQYF. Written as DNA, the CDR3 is TGTGCCACCAGTGACCCAGGACTAGCGGGCCAAGAGACCCAGTACTTC.

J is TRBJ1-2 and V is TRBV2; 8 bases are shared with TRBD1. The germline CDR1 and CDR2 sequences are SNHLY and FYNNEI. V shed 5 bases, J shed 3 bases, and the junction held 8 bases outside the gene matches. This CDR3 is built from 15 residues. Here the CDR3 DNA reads TGTGCCAGCAGTATCTGGACAGGGAGTGACTATGGCTACACCTTC. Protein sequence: CASSIWTGSDYGYTF.

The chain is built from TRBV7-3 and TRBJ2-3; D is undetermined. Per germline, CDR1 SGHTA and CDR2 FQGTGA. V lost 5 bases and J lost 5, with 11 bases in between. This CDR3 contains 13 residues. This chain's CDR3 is CASSDTKLDTQYF. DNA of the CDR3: TGTGCCAGCAGCGATACTAAATTAGATACGCAGTATTTT.

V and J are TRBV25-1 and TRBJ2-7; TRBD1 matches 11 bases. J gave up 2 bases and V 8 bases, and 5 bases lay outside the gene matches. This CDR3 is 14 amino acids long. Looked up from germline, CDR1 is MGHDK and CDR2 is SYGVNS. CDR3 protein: CASARTGGTYEQYF. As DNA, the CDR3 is TGTGCCAGCGCCAGGACAGGGGGCACCTACGAGCAGTACTTC.

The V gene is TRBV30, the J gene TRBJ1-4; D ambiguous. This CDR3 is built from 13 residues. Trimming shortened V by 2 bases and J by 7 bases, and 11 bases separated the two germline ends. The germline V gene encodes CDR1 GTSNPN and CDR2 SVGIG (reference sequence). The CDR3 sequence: CAWSTGPGEKLFF. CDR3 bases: TGTGCCTGGAGTACTGGGCCTGGTGAAAAACTGTTTTTT. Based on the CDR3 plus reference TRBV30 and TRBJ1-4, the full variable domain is SQTIHQWPATLVQPVGSPLSLECTVEGTSNPNLYWYRQAAGRGLQLLFYSVGIGQISSEVPQNLSASRPQDRQFILSSKKLLLSDSGFYLCAWSTGPGEKLFFGSGTQLSVL.

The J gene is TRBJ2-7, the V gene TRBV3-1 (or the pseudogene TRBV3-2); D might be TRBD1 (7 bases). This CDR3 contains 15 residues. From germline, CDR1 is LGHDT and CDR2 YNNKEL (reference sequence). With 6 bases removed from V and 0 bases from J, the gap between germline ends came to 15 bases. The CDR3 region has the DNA TGTGCCAGCAGTCAGGGGGGTTTTAGCTCCTACGAGCAGTACTTC. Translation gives CASSQGGFSSYEQYF.

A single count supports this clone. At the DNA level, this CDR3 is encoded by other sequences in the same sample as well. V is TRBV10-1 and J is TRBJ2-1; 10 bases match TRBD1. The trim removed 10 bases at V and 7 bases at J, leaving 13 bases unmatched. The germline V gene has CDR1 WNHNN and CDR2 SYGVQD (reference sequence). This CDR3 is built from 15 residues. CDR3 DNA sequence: TGCGCCACCTTAACCGGAGACAGGGGGCTAAATGAGCAGTTCTTC. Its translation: CATLTGDRGLNEQFF.

CDR3 protein: CASSYFTGLAEAFF. Written as DNA, the CDR3 is TGTGCCAGCAGTTACTTTACGGGTCTGGCTGAAGCTTTCTTT. The J gene is TRBJ1-1, the V gene TRBV6-5, with D hard to call. V lost 1 base and J 6 bases, leaving 12 bases between the germline ends. Germline V gene data show CDR1 as MNHEY and CDR2 as SVGAGI. This CDR3 has 14 amino acids.